The source of this TCR beta chain is a study of blood T cells in healthy people across ages (dated by TCRdb to about 2015). Looking at the study overall: Template switching captured roughly one uniquely barcoded TCR beta cDNA molecule per two T cells in model experiments. The donors were divided into four age groups: young (average roughly 17 years), middle-aged (around 41), aged (about 60) and long-lived (nearly 85). To avoid experimental bias, donors of different ages were spread randomly across the sequencing lanes. The study measured age-related changes in TCR beta repertoire diversity using deep sequencing normalized with unique cDNA molecular identifiers. For two donors (one aged 18 to 30 and one aged 80 or older), the study analyzed two additional independent replicas of 1 million unique cDNA reads from the same blood draw.

The table lists this clonotype with a count of one. The antigen it binds to is not known. No much larger clonotype is one base removed from it; base qualities were not supplied. Study-level results and caveats: Donor CMV infection status was unknown, potentially confounding age-related changes in expanded clonotypes. Conclusive comparison of naive and antigen-experienced compartments was prevented by the profiling of bulk unsorted PBMCs. Total diversity estimates from one million sequenced T cells were considered lower bounds and underestimates. Observed TCR beta diversity per million T cells fell roughly linearly with age, and a significant reduction was already apparent by age about 36. Compared with the aged group, the long-lived group had more naive CD4+ T cells, fewer expanded clones and increased TCR diversity, a pattern suggesting age selection. The percentage of naive T cells measured by flow cytometry correlated strongly with observed TCR beta diversity.

The V and J ends are trimmed by 3 bases and 2 bases, leaving 11 bases between them. CDR1 and CDR2, looked up from the germline V gene (reference sequence), are DFQATT and SNEGSKA. Counted from cysteine to phenylalanine, this CDR3 has 14 amino acids. The DNA shown is the 42-base CDR3, in frame from base 1. To prepare the library, 5' RACE was applied. These reads were obtained on an Illumina HiSeq 2500. The second PCR ran for about 6 to 12 cycles and used a J-beta primer mix along with a sample-barcoded 5' primer. A template-switch 5' adaptor carrying 12 random nucleotides introduced a unique molecular identifier onto each TCR beta cDNA molecule. Each sample yielded at least 3 million CDR3-containing paired-end reads. First-strand cDNA was synthesized from all RNA with the Mint cDNA synthesis kit, primed by a TRBC-specific oligonucleotide. After uracil-DNA glycosylase treatment, a first 18-cycle PCR used universal primers M1SS and BC2_uni_R on all cDNA. The source study handled its data this way. Each sample was normalized by randomly selecting 1 million high-quality reads, each carrying a distinct molecular identifier. Instead of being binned into consensus sequences, reads with shared molecular identifiers were discarded. CDR3 identification, clonotype clustering and error correction used MiTCR with a Q25 quality threshold and the strictest error-elimination algorithm. Lower-bound total TCR beta diversity was estimated with a nonparametric unseen species model using Euler transformation. TCRdb reprocessing: public reads trimmed at Q25 with fastp, clones called with MiXCR, in-frame beta chains kept. Rows with a matching CDR3 protein are joined into one entry that keeps the most common DNA and genes. The V and J calls shown here were made by TCRdb, not taken from the authors' results. The sample records over 1,200,000 distinct CDR3 sequences, 59% of which are singletons. The ten largest clonotypes hold about 6.7% of the sample.

The approximately 39 donors, aged about 6 to 95 years, were systemically healthy Caucasian individuals from Russia. About 9.8 milliliters of peripheral blood were drawn from each donor into EDTA-treated Vacutainer tubes. Ficoll-Paque density-gradient centrifugation was used to isolate PBMCs, with at least 7 million obtained per sample. Total RNA, at least 6 micrograms per sample, was extracted from PBMCs with Trizol reagent. For every donor, an aliquot of PBMCs went through flow cytometry to measure the percentages of naive CD45RAhigh/CD27high T cells. The chain employs TRBV20-1 and TRBJ2-1, and perhaps TRBD2 as D gene, on 5 matching bases. The sample was blood. The origin of this receptor is a man between 18 and 35 years old in good health. CDR3 loop: CSASPPGAYNEQFF. The DNA sequence reads TGCAGTGCTAGCCCTCCCGGGGCCTACAATGAGCAGTTCTTC.